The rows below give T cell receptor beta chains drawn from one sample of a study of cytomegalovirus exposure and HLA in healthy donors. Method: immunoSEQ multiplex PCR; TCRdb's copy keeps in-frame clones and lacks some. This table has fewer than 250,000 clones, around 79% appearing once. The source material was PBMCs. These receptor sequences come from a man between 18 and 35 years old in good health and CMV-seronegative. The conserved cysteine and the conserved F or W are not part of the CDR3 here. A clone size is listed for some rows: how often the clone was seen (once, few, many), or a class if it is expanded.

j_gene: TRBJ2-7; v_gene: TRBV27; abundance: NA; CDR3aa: ASSFGSASVYEQY
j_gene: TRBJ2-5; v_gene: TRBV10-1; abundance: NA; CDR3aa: ASKQGSETQY
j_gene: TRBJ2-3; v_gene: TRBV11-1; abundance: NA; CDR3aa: ASSPRQGGGTDTQY
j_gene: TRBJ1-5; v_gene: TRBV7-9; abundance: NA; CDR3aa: ASSGGTGGNQPQH
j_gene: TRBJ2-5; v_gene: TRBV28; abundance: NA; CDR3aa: ASFAERGETQY
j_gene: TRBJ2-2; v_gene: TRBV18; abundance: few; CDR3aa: ASSPPRSISQGNTGELF
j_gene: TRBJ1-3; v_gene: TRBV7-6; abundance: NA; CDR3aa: ASSSRQGQGNTIY
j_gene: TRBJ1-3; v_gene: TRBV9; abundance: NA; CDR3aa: ASSVEGAGNTIY
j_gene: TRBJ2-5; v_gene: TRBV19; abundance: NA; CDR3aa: ASSTQGETQY
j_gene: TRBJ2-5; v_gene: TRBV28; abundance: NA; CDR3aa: ASSQTGDRETQY
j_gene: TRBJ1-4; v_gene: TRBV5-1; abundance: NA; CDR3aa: ASSFQGAAFDREKLF
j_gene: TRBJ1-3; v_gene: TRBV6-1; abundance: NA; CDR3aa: ASSEMDRASGNTIY
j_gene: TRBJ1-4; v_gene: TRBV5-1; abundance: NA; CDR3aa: ASSLANLGTGFPDSEKLF
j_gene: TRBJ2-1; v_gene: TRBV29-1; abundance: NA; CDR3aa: SVGVAGDNEQF
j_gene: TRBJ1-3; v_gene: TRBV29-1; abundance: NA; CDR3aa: SVERRSGTAGNTIY
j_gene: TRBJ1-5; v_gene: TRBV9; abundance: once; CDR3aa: ASSATGDQPQH
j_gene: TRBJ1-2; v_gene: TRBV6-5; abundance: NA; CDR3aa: ASSYPGPGQGYGYT
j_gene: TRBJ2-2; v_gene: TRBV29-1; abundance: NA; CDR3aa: SVRVLRLAGTNTGELF
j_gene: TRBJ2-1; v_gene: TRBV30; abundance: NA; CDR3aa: AWSGSGATYNEQF
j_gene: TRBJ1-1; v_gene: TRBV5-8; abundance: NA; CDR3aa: ASSLVTRAAEAF
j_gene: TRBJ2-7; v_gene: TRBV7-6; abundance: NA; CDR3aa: ASSLKGDRGMY
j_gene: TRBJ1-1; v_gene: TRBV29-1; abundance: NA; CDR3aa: SVDKLGAPLPGSEAF
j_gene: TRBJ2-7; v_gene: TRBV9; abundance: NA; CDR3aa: ASSPGTGASEGSREQY
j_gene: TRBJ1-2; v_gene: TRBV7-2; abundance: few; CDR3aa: ASSPTGGYGYT
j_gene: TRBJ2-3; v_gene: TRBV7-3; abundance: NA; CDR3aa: ASSAQTSGEWSDTQY
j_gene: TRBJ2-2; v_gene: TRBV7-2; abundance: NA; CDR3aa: ASSLSGGLAANTGELF
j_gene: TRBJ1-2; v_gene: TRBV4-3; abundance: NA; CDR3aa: ASSQDTWGGGYGYT
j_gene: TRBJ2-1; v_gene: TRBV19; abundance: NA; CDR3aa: ASSSLAGGNNEQF
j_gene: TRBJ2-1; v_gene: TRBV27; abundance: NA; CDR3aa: ASSSFRDRGVYNEQF
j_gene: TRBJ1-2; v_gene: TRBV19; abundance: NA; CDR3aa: ATRDRELYGYT
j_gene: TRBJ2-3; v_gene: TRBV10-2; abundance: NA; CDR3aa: ASSGATAGLSTDTQY
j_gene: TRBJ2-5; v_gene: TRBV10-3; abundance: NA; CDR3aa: AISERTGSTETQY
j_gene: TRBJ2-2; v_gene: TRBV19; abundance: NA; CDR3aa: ASSPRTGGELF
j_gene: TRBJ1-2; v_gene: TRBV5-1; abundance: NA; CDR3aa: ASSSTTANYGYT
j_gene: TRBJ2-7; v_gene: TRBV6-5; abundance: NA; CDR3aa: ASSIRTGTTEQY
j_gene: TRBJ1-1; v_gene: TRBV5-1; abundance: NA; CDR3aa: ASRGQGIRTEAF
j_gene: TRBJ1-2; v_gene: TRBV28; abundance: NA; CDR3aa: ASSLFGTGGRFGYT
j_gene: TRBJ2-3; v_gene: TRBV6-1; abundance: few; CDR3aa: ASSPSDTQY
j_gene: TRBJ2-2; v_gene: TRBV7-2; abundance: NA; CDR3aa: ASSLVLSGSANTGELF
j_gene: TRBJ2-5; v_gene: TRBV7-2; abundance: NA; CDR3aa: ASSLTASPGQETQY
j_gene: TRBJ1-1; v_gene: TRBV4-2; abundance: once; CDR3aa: ASSFAHGQPNTEAF
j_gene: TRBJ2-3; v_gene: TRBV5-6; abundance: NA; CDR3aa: ASSLGGLRTDTQY
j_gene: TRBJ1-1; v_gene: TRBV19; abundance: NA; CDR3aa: ASSLHATGLNTEAF
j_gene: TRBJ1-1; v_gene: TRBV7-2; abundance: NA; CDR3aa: ASSLEGWEAF
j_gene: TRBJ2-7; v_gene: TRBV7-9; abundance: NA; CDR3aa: ASSQSGLRTYEQY
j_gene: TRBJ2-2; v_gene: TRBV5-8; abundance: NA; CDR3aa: ASSVSTRLDTGELF
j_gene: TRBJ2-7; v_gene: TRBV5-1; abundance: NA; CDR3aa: ASRGISGGLSGEQY
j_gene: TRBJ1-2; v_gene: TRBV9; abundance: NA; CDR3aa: ASSGGPAGANYGYT
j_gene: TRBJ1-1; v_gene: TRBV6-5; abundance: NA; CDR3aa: ASSSQGDGTEAF
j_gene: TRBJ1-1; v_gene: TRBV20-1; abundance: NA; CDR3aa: SARANTEAF